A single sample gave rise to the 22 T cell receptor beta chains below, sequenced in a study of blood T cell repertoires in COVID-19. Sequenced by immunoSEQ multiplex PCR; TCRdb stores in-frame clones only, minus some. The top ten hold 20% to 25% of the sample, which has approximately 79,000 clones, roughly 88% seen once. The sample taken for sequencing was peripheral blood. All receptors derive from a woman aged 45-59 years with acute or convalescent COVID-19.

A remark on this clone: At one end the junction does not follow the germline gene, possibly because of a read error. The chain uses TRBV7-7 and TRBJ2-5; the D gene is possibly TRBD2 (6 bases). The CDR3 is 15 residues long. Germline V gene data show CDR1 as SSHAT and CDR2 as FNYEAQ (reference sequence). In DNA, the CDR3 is TGTGCTAGCAGCCCTGGATGGGGGAGGCAAGAGACCCAGTACTTC. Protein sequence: CASSPGWGRQETQYF.

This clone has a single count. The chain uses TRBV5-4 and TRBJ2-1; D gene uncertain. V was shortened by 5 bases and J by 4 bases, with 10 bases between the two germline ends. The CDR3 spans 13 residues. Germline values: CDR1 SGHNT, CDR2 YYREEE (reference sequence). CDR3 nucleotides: TGTGCCAGCAGGTTAGGCGGATACAATGAGCAGTTCTTC. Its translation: CASRLGGYNEQFF.

CDR3 in amino acids: CSVGFNEQFF. CDR3 nucleotides: TGCAGTGTCGGGTTCAATGAGCAGTTCTTC. The chain joins TRBV20-1 to TRBJ2-1; no reliable D call. This CDR3 contains 10 residues. Germline values: CDR1 DFQATT, CDR2 SNEGSKA (reference sequence). V gave up 7 bases and J gave up 6 bases, with 7 bases separating them.

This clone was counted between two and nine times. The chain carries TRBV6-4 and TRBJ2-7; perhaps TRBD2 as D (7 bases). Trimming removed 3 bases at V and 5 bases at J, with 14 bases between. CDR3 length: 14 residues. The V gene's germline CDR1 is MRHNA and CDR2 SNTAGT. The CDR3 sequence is CASSESGEGDEQYF. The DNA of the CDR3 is TGTGCCAGCAGTGAGAGCGGGGAGGGGGACGAGCAGTACTTC.

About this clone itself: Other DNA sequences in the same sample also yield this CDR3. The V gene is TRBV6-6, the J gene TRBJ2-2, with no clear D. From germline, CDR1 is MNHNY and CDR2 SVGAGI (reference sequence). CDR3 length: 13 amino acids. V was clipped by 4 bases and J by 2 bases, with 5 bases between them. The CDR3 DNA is TGTGCCAGCAGTTCGTCTAACACCGGGGAGCTGTTTTTT. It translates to CASSSSNTGELFF.

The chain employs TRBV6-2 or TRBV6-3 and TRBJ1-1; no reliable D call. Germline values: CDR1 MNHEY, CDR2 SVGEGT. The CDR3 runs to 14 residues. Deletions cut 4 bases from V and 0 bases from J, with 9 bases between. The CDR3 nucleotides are TGTGCCAGCAGTTTCTCAGCCTTGAACACTGAAGCTTTCTTT. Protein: CASSFSALNTEAFF.

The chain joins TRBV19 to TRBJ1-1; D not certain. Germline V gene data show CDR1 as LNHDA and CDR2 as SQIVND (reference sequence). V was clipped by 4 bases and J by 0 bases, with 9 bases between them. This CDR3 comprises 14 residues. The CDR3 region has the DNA TGTGCCAGTAGTAGGGGAGATTTGAACACTGAAGCTTTCTTT. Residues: CASSRGDLNTEAFF.

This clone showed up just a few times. The CDR3 sequence is CASSSGPGDYGYTF. The CDR3 nucleotides are TGTGCCAGCAGCTCGGGTCCGGGGGACTATGGCTACACCTTC. J is TRBJ1-2 and V is TRBV11-2; D possibly corresponds to TRBD1 (5 bases). This CDR3 has 14 residues. The V gene's germline CDR1 is SGHAT and CDR2 FQNNGV. Between the trimmed V and J ends, which lost 4 bases and 3 bases, there was a span of 12 bases.

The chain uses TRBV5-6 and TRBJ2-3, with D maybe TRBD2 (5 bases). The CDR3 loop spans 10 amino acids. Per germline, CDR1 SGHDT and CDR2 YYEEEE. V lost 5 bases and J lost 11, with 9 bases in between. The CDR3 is CASRLEGQYF. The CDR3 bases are TGTGCCAGCAGACTAGAAGGGCAGTATTTT. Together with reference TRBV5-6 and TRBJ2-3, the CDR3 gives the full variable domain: DAGVTQSPTHLIKTRGQQVTLRCSPKSGHDTVSWYQQALGQGPQFIFQYYEEEERQRGNFPDRFSGHQFPNYSSELNVNALLLGDSALYLCASRLEGQYFGPGTRLTVL.

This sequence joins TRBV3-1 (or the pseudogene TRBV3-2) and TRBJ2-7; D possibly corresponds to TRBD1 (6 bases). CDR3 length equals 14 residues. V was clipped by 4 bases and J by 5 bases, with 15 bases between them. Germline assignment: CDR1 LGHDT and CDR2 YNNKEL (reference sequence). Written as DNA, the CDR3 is TGTGCCAGCAGCCCACGGACAGTCTACGACGAGCAGTACTTC. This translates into CASSPRTVYDEQYF.

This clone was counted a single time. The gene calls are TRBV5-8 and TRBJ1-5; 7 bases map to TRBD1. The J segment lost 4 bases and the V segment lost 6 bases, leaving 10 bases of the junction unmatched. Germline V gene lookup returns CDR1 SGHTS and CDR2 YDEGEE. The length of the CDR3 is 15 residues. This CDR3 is CASKGQGVGNQPQHF. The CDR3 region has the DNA TGTGCCAGCAAGGGGCAGGGGGTTGGTAATCAGCCCCAGCATTTT.

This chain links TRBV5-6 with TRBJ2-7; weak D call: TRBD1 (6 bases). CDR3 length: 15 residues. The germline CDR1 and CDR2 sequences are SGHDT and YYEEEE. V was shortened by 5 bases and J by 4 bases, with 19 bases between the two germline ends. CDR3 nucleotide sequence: TGTGCCAGCAGTTACCGGGCCCAGGGGATATACGAGCAGTACTTC. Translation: CASSYRAQGIYEQYF.

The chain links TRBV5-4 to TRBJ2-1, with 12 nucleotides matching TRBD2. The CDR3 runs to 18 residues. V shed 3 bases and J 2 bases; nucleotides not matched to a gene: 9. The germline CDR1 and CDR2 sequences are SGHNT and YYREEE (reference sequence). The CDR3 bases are TGTGCCAGCAGCTCAGCAAAATCTAGCGGGGGGGCCTACAATGAGCAGTTCTTC. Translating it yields CASSSAKSSGGAYNEQFF.

CDR3 DNA sequence: TGCGCCAGCAGCTTGGGGGACAGGGCGGAAAAAGAGACCCAGTACTTC. Encoded protein: CASSLGDRAEKETQYF. This chain joins TRBV5-1 and TRBJ2-5; 9 nucleotides line up with TRBD1. Per germline, CDR1 SGHRS and CDR2 YFSETQ. V gave up 0 bases and J gave up 3 bases; unmatched junction bases: 6. There are 16 residues in the CDR3.

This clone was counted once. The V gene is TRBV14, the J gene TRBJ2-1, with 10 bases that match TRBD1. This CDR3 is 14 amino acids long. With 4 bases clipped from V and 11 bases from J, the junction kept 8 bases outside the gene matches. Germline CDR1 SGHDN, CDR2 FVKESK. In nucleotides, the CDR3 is TGTGCCAGCAGCCCGGACAGGGGGAAGGGCAAGCAGTTCTTC. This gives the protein CASSPDRGKGKQFF.

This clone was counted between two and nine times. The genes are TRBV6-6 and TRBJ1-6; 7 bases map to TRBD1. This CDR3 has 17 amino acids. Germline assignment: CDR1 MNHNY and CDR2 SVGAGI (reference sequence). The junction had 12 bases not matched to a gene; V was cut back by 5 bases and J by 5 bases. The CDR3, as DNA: TGTGCCAGCAGTCTCACCCCCGCTACAGGGGATAATTCACCCCTCCACTTT. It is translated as CASSLTPATGDNSPLHF.

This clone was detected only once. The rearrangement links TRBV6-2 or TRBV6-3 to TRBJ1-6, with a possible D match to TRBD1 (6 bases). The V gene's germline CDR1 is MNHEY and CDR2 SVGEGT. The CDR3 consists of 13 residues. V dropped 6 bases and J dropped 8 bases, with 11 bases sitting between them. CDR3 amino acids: CASSRGPHSPLHF. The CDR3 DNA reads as TGTGCCAGCAGCAGGGGTCCCCATTCACCCCTCCACTTT.

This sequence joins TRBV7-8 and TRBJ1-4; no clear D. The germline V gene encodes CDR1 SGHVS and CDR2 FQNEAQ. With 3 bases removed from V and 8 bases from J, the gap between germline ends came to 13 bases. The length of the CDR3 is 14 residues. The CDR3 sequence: CASSLGNFVEKLFF. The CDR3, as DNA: TGTGCCAGCAGCTTGGGCAACTTCGTCGAAAAACTGTTTTTT.

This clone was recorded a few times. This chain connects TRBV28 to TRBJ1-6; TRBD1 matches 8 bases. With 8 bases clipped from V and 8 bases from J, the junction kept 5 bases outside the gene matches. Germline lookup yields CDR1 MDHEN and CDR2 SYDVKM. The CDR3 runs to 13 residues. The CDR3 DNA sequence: TGTGCCAGCCAGGGGGCTAAGGATTCACCCCTCCACTTT. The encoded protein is CASQGAKDSPLHF.

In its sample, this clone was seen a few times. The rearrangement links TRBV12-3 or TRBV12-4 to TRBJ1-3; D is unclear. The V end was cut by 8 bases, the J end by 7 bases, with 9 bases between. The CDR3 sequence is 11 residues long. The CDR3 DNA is TGTGCCAGCGGACTTGGTAACACCATATATTTT. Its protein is CASGLGNTIYF.

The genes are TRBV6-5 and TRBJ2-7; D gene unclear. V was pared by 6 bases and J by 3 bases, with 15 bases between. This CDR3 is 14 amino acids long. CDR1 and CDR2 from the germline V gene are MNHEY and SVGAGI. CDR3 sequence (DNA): TGTGCCAGCAGCCGACGTAAATCGGGCTACGAGCAGTACTTC. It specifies CASSRRKSGYEQYF.

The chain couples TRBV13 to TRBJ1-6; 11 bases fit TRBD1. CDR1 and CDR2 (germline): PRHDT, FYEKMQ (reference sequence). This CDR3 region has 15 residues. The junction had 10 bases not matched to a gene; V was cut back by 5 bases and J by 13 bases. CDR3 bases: TGTGCCAGCAGCCGCCCTCCGGGACAGGGGGTGCCCCTCCACTTT. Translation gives CASSRPPGQGVPLHF.